This T cell receptor beta chain was sequenced in a study of PD-1 blockade in classical Hodgkin lymphoma. Findings and limits, study-wide: Exclusion applied to patients who initiated nivolumab less than 1 year following ASCT. What drove the repertoire differences, possibly disease activity or prior therapy, has not been defined. With CD4+ cells, TCR diversity rose significantly by C4D1, but not with CD8+ cells. The study found complete responders had baseline diversity similar to newly diagnosed patients.

There was relapse after autologous stem cell transplantation in every patient, and there was variation in brentuximab vedotin exposure. The method was immunoSEQ multiplex PCR; TCRdb's version includes in-frame clones alone and lacks a portion of them. The sample records roughly 25,000 clones, 82% being singletons. Details on this clone: Its antigen is currently unknown.

This specimen consisted of peripheral blood mononuclear cells (PBMCs), obtained before the second cycle of nivolumab. This clonotype was obtained from a human donor with classical Hodgkin lymphoma.

The CDR3 reads CATAVGTTPGGEQFF. The DNA of the CDR3 is TGTGCCACCGCGGTCGGGACTACCCCCGGGGGTGAGCAGTTCTTC. The chain combines TRBV7-3 with TRBJ2-1; 7 positions agree with TRBD2. The J segment lost 9 bases and the V segment lost 10 bases, leaving 18 bases of the junction unmatched. The CDR3 is 15 amino acids. The V gene's germline CDR1 is SGHTA and CDR2 FQGTGA.